This T cell receptor (beta chain) was sequenced during a study of chemoradiotherapy in HPV16-positive cancers. Regarding this clone: What it binds is not known.

Study outcomes and limitations: In HPV16-positive patients, HPV-responsive T-cell expansion tracked better recurrence-free survival.

Sequencing was performed with immunoSEQ multiplex PCR; in TCRdb, only in-frame clones are kept and a portion is missing. The sample has 5,000 to 6,000 clones; 77% are singletons. CDR1 and CDR2 (germline): MDHEN, SYDVKM. The CDR3 contains 15 residues. After removal of 4 bases from V and 4 bases from J, the junction contained 5 bases not matched to a gene. Repeated repertoire sampling spanned the course of chemoradiotherapy. J is TRBJ1-2 and V is TRBV28, with 11 positions matching TRBD1. The specimen comprised tumor tissue, sampled from a patient who underwent chemoradiotherapy. The clonotype originates from a human donor with HPV-associated anogenital cancer. The CDR3 sequence is CASSSVDRGLYGYTF. In DNA form, the CDR3 reads TGTGCCAGCAGTTCAGTGGACAGGGGGCTCTATGGCTACACCTTC.